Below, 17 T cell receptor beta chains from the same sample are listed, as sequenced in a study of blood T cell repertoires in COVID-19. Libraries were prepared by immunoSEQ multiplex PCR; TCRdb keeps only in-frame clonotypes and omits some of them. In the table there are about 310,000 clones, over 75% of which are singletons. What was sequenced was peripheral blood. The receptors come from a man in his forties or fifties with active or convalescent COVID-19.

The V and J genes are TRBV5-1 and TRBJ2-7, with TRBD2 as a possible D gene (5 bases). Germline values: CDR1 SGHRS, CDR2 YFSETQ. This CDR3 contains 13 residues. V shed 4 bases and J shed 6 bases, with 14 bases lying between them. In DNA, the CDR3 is TGCGCCAGCAGCCCGAATGAGCGGTCCGAGCAGTACTTC. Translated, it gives CASSPNERSEQYF.

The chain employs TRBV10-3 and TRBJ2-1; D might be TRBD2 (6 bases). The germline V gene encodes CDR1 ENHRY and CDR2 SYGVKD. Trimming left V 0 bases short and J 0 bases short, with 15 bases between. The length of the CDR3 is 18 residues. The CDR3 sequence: CAISESGTSRGSYNEQFF. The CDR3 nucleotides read TGTGCCATCAGTGAGTCGGGGACTTCTCGGGGCTCCTACAATGAGCAGTTCTTC.

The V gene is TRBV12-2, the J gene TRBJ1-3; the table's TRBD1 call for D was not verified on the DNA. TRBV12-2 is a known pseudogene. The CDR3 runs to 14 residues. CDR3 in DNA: TGTGCAAGTCGCTTTACAGGAGAACGAAACACCATATATTTT. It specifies CASRFTGERNTIYF.

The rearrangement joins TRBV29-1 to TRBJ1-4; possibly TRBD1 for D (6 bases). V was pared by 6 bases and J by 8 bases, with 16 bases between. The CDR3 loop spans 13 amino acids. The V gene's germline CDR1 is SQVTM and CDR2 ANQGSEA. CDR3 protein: CSVADRVLEKLFF. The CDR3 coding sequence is TGCAGCGTGGCGGACAGAGTCCTCGAAAAACTGTTTTTT. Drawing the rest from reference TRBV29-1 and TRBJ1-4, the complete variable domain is SAVISQKPSRDICQRGTSLTIQCQVDSQVTMMFWYRQQPGQSLTLIATANQGSEATYESGFVIDKFPISRPNLTFSTLTVSNMSPEDSSIYLCSVADRVLEKLFFGSGTQLSVL.

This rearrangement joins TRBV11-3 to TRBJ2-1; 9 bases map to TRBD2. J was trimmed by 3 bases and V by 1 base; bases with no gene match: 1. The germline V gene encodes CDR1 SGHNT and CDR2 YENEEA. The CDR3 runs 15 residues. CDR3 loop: CASSLGGRVYNEQFF. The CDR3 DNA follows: TGTGCCAGCAGCTTAGGCGGGAGGGTCTACAATGAGCAGTTCTTC.

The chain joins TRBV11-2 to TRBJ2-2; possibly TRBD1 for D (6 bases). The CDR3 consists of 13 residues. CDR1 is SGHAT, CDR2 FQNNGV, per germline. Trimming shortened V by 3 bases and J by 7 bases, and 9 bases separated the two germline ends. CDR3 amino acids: CASSFQGFGELFF. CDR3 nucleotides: TGTGCCAGCAGCTTTCAGGGGTTCGGGGAGCTGTTTTTT.

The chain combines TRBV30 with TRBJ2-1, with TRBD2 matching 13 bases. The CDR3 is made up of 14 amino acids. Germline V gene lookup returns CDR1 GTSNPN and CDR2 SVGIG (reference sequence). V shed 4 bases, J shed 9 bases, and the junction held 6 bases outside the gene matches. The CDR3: CAWTGTSGNGEQFF. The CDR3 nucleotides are TGTGCCTGGACCGGGACTAGCGGGAATGGTGAGCAGTTCTTC.

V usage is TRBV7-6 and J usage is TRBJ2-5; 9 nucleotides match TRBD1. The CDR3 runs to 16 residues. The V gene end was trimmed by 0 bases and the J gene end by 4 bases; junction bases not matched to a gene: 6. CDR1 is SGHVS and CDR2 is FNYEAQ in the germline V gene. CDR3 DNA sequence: TGTGCCAGCAGCTTAGCGGGGACAGGGCCTCGAGAGACCCAGTACTTC. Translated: CASSLAGTGPRETQYF.

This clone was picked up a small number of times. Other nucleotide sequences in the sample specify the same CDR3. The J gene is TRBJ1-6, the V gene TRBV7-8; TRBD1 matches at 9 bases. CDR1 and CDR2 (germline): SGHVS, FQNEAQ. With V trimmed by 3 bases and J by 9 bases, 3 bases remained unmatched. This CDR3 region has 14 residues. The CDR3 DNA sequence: TGTGCCAGCAGCTTGGACAGGGGCCTTTCACCCCTCCACTTT. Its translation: CASSLDRGLSPLHF.

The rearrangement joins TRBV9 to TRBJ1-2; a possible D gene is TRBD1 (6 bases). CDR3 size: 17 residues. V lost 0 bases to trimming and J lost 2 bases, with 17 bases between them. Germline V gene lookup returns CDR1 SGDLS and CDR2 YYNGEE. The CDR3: CASSVVDSRILNYGYTF. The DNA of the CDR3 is TGTGCCAGCAGCGTAGTGGACAGTCGAATCCTAAACTATGGCTACACCTTC.

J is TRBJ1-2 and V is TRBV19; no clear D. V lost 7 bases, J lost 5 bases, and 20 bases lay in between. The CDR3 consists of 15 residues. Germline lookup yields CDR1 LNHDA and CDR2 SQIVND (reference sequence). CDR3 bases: TGTGCCAGTACAGGTCGAACTGGTGTCCTATATGGCTACACCTTC. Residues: CASTGRTGVLYGYTF.

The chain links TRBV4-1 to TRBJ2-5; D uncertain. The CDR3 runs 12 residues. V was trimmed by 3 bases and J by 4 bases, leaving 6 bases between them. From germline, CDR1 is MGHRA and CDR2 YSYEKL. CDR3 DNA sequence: TGCGCCAGCAGCCAGGCAGGAGAGACCCAGTACTTC. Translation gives CASSQAGETQYF.

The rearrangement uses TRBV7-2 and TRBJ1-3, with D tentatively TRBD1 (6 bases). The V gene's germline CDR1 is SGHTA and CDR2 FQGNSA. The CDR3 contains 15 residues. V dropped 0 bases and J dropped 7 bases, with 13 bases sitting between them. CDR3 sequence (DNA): TGTGCCAGCAGCTTAGCGGAGACAGGCGGGAACACCATATATTTT. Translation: CASSLAETGGNTIYF.

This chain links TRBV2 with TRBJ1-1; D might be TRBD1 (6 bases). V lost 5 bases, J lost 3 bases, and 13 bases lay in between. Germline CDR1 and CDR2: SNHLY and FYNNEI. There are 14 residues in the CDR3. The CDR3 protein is CASSYTGTHTEAFF. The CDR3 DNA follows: TGTGCCAGCAGTTATACCGGGACACACACTGAAGCTTTCTTT.

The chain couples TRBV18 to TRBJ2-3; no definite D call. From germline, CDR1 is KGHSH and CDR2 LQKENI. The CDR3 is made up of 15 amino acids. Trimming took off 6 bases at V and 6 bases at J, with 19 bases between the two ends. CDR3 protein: CASSPEVNSADTQYF. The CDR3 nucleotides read TGTGCCAGCTCCCCAGAGGTCAACTCCGCCGATACGCAGTATTTT.

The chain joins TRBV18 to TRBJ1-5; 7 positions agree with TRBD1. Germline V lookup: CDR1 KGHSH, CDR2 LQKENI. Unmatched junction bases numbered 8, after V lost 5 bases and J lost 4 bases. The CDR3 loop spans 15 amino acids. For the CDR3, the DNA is TGTGCCAGCTCATCACAGGGGTCCGTGAATCAGCCCCAGCATTTT. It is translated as CASSSQGSVNQPQHF.

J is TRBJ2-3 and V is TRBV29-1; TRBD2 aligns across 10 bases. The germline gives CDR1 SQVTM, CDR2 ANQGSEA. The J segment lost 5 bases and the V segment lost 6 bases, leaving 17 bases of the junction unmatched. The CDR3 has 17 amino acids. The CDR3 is CSVGRSGRKFREDTQYF. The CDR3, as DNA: TGCAGCGTGGGACGTAGCGGGAGGAAATTCAGGGAAGATACGCAGTATTTT.